This is a list of T cell receptor beta chains from one sample in a study of blood T cell repertoires in COVID-19. Assay: immunoSEQ multiplex PCR; the TCRdb copy retains only in-frame clones and omits some. The data show 200,000 to 300,000 clones, with about 68% seen just once and approximately 3.2% held by the top ten. The specimen was peripheral blood. The source is a woman of 80 years or more with acute or convalescent COVID-19. The CDR3 runs from the conserved cysteine through the conserved F or W. A row's size may be missing; if present it is once, few, many or a size class.

V gene,clone size,J gene,CDR3 protein
TRBV6-5,-,TRBJ1-1,CASSYEGRGGSTEAFF
TRBV6-5,-,TRBJ1-5,CASSYSRAGNQPQHF
TRBV19,-,TRBJ1-1,CASTLTDSNGAFF
TRBV25-1,-,TRBJ1-5,CASMGQGDNQPQHF
TRBV18,-,TRBJ2-6,CASSPQRQGSGANVLTF
TRBV6-5,-,TRBJ1-2,CASSPESGWSGYTF
TRBV2,-,TRBJ1-6,CARETGTESPLHF
TRBV7-2,few,TRBJ1-2,CASSLKPYGDSYYGYTF
TRBV7-2,-,TRBJ1-1,CASSRSGTLNTEAFF
TRBV12-3/TRBV12-4,-,TRBJ1-2,CASTRQGHYGYTF
TRBV7-9,-,TRBJ1-1,CASSLASLGQLEAFF
TRBV2,once,TRBJ2-5,CASRPRIAGVGETQYF
TRBV6-5,-,TRBJ1-5,CASRAVGGGQPQHF
TRBV24-1,-,TRBJ2-1,CATSDPGTGDNEQFF
TRBV4-2,once,TRBJ2-1,CASSQETLGEWHDEQFF
TRBV7-2,few,TRBJ2-2,CASSLEMGRDGELFF
TRBV3-1/TRBV3-2,-,TRBJ2-7,CASSQEWHEQYF
TRBV6-2/TRBV6-3,-,TRBJ1-2,CASSLLPQGGGYTF
TRBV7-2,-,TRBJ2-7,CASSLEGRHYYEQYF
TRBV6-1,few,TRBJ2-7,CASSEHRGDSYEQYF
TRBV19,-,TRBJ1-3,CASSTTGTGNTIYF
TRBV11-2,once,TRBJ2-3,CASSLVLDRRGAQTQYF
TRBV3-1/TRBV3-2,-,TRBJ1-2,CASSQNLLGGAGGYTF
TRBV9,-,TRBJ2-2,CASSVVPGTANTGELFF
TRBV20-1,-,TRBJ1-2,CSASYRDYGYTF
TRBV5-1,once,TRBJ1-2,CASSPGGLANYGYTF
TRBV15,-,TRBJ2-3,CATSRDSSADTQYF
TRBV27,-,TRBJ1-5,CASSFGGYRGPNQPQHF
TRBV19,few,TRBJ1-2,CASSMPGEANYGYTF
TRBV7-2,-,TRBJ1-2,CASSLPRTGYTF
TRBV10-3,once,TRBJ1-2,CAIRGQGVYGYTF
TRBV24-1,-,TRBJ2-7,CATSSLAGHTLYEQYF
TRBV29-1,once,TRBJ2-2,CSAVGQMNTGELFF